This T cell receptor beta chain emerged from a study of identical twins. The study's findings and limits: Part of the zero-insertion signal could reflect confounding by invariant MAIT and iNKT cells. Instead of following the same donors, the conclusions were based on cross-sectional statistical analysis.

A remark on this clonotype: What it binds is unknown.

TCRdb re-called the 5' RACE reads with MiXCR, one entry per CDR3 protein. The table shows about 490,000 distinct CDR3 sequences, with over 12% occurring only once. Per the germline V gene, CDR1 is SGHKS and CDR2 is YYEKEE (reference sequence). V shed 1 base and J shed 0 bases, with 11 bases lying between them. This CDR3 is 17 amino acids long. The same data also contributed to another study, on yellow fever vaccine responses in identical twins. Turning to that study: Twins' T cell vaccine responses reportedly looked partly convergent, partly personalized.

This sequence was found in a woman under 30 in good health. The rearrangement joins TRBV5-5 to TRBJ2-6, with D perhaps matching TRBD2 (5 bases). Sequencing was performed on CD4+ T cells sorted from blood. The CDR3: CASSLPGIPSGANVLTF. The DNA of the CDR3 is TGTGCCAGCAGCTTGCCCGGGATCCCCTCTGGGGCCAACGTCCTGACTTTC.